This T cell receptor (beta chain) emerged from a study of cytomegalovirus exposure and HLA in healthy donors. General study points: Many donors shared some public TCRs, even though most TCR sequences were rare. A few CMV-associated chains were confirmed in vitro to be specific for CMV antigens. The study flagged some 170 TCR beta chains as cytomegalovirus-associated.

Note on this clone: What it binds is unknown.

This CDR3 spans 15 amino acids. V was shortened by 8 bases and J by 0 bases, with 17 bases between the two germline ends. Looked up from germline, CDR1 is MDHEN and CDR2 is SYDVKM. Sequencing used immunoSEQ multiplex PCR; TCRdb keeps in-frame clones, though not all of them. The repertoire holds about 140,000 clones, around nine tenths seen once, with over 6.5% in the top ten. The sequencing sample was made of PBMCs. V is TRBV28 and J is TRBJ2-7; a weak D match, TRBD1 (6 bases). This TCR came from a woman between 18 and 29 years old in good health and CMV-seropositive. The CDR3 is CASVSGQESSYEQYF. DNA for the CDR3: TGTGCCAGCGTCTCGGGACAAGAGAGCTCCTACGAGCAGTACTTC.